A single sample is the source of the 15 T cell receptor beta chains below, sequenced in a study of cytomegalovirus exposure and HLA in healthy donors. PCR used 60 Vbeta primers and 13 Jbeta primers. Assay: immunoSEQ multiplex PCR; the TCRdb copy retains only in-frame clones and omits some. The repertoire table contains approximately 110,000 clones. The material sequenced was PBMCs. These TCRs come from a man between 18 and 29 years old in good health and CMV-seronegative.

The DNA for the CDR3 is TGTGCCAGCAGCTTTGGGACAGCCACTGAAGCTTTCTTT. Residues: CASSFGTATEAFF. The chain joins TRBV7-2 to TRBJ1-1; 7 bases align to TRBD1. Trimming cost V 3 bases and J 4 bases; bases outside gene matches: 2. CDR3 size: 13 residues. Germline-derived CDR1 and CDR2 are SGHTA and FQGNSA. Full variable domain (remainder filled in from reference TRBV7-2 and TRBJ1-1): GAGVSQSPSNKVTEKGKDVELRCDPISGHTALYWYRQSLGQGLEFLIYFQGNSAPDKSGLPSDRFSAERTGGSVSTLTIQRTQQEDSAVYLCASSFGTATEAFFGQGTRLTVV.

V usage is TRBV5-6 and J usage is TRBJ2-2; 14 nucleotides agree with TRBD2. The CDR3 consists of 19 residues. Germline CDR1 reads SGHDT; CDR2 reads YYEEEE. The V and J ends lost 4 bases and 11 bases, in that order; junction bases with no gene match: 19. This CDR3 reads CASSNTGLAGGRFGGELFF. In DNA, the CDR3 is TGTGCCAGCAGCAACACCGGACTAGCGGGGGGTAGGTTCGGCGGAGAGCTGTTTTTT.

The chain recombines TRBV13 with TRBJ2-1, with D perhaps TRBD2 (6 bases). The CDR3 runs 15 residues. The V and J ends lost 5 bases and 3 bases respectively, with 14 bases between them. Germline V gene sequence: CDR1 PRHDT, CDR2 FYEKMQ (reference sequence). The CDR3 here is CASSKGLRGYNEQFF. DNA for the CDR3: TGTGCCAGCAGCAAGGGACTCCGCGGCTACAATGAGCAGTTCTTC.

The chain recombines TRBV2 with TRBJ2-2; D gene uncertain. The germline CDR1 and CDR2 sequences are SNHLY and FYNNEI. The CDR3 has 16 amino acids. V was shortened by 0 bases and J by 1 base, with 9 bases between the two germline ends. CDR3 DNA sequence: TGTGCCAGCAGTGAAGCACCCGCAGGGAACACCGGGGAGCTGTTTTTT. Its protein product is CASSEAPAGNTGELFF.

The chain couples TRBV12-5 to TRBJ2-7, with D possibly matching TRBD2 (5 bases). CDR1 is LGHNT, CDR2 FRNRAP, per germline. V dropped 5 bases and J dropped 4 bases, with 6 bases sitting between them. The CDR3 runs to 11 residues. The DNA for the CDR3 is TGTGCTAGTGGTGAGGGTTACGAGCAGTACTTC. Translated, it gives CASGEGYEQYF.

The chain links TRBV6-5 to TRBJ2-7, with D perhaps matching TRBD1 (6 bases). This CDR3 region has 13 residues. Germline V gene data show CDR1 as MNHEY and CDR2 as SVGAGI. Trimming took off 4 bases at V and 4 bases at J, with 11 bases between the two ends. The CDR3 sequence: CASSSRGAYEQYF. The CDR3, as DNA: TGTGCCAGCAGTTCCAGGGGCGCGTACGAGCAGTACTTC.

Comment on this clone: One end of the junction does not line up with germline, which may come from a read error. The rearrangement links TRBV5-6 to TRBJ1-1; D remains unclear. Germline V gives CDR1 SGHDT, CDR2 YYEEEE. The CDR3 has 13 amino acids. CDR3 protein: CAGSPTMNTEAFF. DNA for the CDR3: TGTGCCGGCAGCCCAACTATGAACACTGAAGCTTTCTTT.

The genes are TRBV7-9 and TRBJ2-7, with D tentatively TRBD2 (6 bases). V lost 1 base, J lost 4 bases, and 11 bases lay in between. Germline CDR1 reads SEHNR; CDR2 reads FQNEAQ (reference sequence). This CDR3 spans 14 amino acids. The CDR3 loop reads CASSLDGGAYEQYF. In DNA form, the CDR3 reads TGTGCCAGCAGCTTAGATGGAGGGGCATACGAGCAGTACTTC. The whole variable domain, filled in from reference TRBV7-9 and TRBJ2-7, reads DTGVSQNPRHKITKRGQNVTFRCDPISEHNRLYWYRQTLGQGPEFLTYFQNEAQLEKSRLLSDRFSAERPKGSFSTLEIQRTEQGDSAMYLCASSLDGGAYEQYFGPGTRLTVT.

The V gene is TRBV12-5, the J gene TRBJ1-1; the D gene is possibly TRBD1 (5 bases). The CDR3 has 11 residues. CDR1 and CDR2 from the germline V gene are LGHNT and FRNRAP. V was clipped by 4 bases and J by 7 bases, with 7 bases between them. This CDR3 is CASGSGFEAFF. CDR3 DNA sequence: TGTGCTAGTGGTTCAGGGTTTGAAGCTTTCTTT.

The V gene is TRBV27, the J gene TRBJ1-1; 8 positions agree with TRBD1. Germline CDR1 reads MNHEY; CDR2 reads SMNVEV (reference sequence). The V gene end was trimmed by 5 bases and the J gene end by 6 bases; junction bases not matched to a gene: 5. CDR3 length: 13 residues. CDR3 loop: CASSRQGIAEAFF. DNA for the CDR3: TGTGCCAGCAGTCGACAGGGGATCGCTGAAGCTTTCTTT.

The chain links TRBV11-3 to TRBJ2-7, with a tentative D call TRBD1 (6 bases). Germline loops: CDR1 SGHNT, CDR2 YENEEA. This CDR3 comprises 14 residues. V lost 1 base and J 5 bases, leaving 12 bases between the germline ends. Written as DNA, the CDR3 is TGTGCCAGCAGCTTAGGGACAGAATCGGACGAGCAGTACTTC. Amino acids: CASSLGTESDEQYF.

J is TRBJ2-5 and V is TRBV9, with 11 bases fitting TRBD1. Trimming cost V 4 bases and J 7 bases; bases outside gene matches: 3. CDR1 SGDLS and CDR2 YYNGEE come from the germline V gene. The CDR3 is 13 residues long. The CDR3 bases are TGTGCCAGCAGCCCGGGACAGGGGGTGACCCAGTACTTC. Translating gives CASSPGQGVTQYF.

The chain combines TRBV27 with TRBJ1-2; possibly TRBD1 for D (6 bases). From germline, CDR1 is MNHEY and CDR2 SMNVEV (reference sequence). Trimming cost V 5 bases and J 10 bases, with 11 bases left between them. The CDR3 extends over 11 amino acids. CDR3 sequence: CASSKGQSYTF. In DNA, the CDR3 is TGTGCCAGCAGTAAAGGACAGTCCTACACCTTC.

V usage is TRBV18 and J usage is TRBJ1-1, with D possibly being TRBD1 (5 bases). The V end lost 1 base, the J end lost 3 bases, and 6 bases lay between the germline ends. The CDR3 loop spans 13 amino acids. Per germline, CDR1 KGHSH and CDR2 LQKENI. The CDR3 is CASSPRGDTEAFF. The CDR3 nucleotides are TGTGCCAGCTCACCACGGGGGGACACTGAAGCTTTCTTT.

The chain couples TRBV28 to TRBJ2-7, with 7 nucleotides matching TRBD1. This CDR3 is built from 14 residues. The germline V gene encodes CDR1 MDHEN and CDR2 SYDVKM. Losses at the gene ends were 6 bases for V and 2 bases for J; bases not matched to a gene: 7. The CDR3 DNA sequence: TGTGCCAGCAGCCCTGGGGACAGAACCTACGAGCAGTACTTC. Residues: CASSPGDRTYEQYF.